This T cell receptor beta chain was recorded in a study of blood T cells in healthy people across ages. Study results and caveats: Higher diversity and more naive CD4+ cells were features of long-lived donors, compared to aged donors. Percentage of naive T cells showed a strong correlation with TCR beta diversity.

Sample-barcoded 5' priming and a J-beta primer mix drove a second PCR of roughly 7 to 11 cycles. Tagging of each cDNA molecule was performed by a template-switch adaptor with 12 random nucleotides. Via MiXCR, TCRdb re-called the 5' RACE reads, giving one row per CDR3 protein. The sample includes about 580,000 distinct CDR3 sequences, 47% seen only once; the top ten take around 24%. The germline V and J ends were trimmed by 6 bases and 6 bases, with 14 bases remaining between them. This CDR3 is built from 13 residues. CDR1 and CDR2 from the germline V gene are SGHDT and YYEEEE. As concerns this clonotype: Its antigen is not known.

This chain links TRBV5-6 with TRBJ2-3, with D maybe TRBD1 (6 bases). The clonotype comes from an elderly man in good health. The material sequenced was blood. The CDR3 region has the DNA TGTGCCAGCACCCGTACAGGGTCGGATACGCAGTATTTT. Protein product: CASTRTGSDTQYF.